This TCR beta chain was recovered during a study of early T cells in non-severe SARS-CoV-2 infection. Each CDR3 protein gets one entry after TCRdb re-called the 5' RACE reads with MiXCR. The sample holds about 49,000 distinct CDR3 sequences; about 4% are singletons and the top ten take 5% to 7.5%. Looked up from germline, CDR1 is DFQATT and CDR2 is SNEGSKA (reference sequence). The CDR3 spans 18 residues. The V end lost 6 bases, the J end lost 1 base, and 25 bases lay between the germline ends. This clonotype was seen a handful of times. The V and J genes are TRBV20-1 and TRBJ1-5, with a tentative D call TRBD1 (5 bases). The source is an adult who was a healthcare worker with PCR-confirmed SARS-CoV-2 infection or an uninfected control (not recorded which). Sequencing input: whole blood. The CDR3 loop is CSASPPGGGINSNQPQHF. CDR3 bases: TGCAGTGCCTCACCCCCCGGGGGTGGGATTAACAGCAATCAGCCCCAGCATTTT.